The next 25 T cell receptor beta chains were all read from a single sample in a study of low-dose radiotherapy and immunotherapy resistance in tumors. cDNA synthesis used a TRAV/TRBV-specific primer set for both chains. Amplification, which lasted around 22 PCR cycles, used a constant-region primer and V-primer adapter to amplify TCRs. Using its own MiXCR run on the reads, TCRdb lists one record per CDR3 protein. Among over 70,000 distinct CDR3 sequences listed, 31% were seen once. As to time point: before trial treatment. Sequencing used PBMCs, obtained before treatment. All receptors derive from a female donor with ovarian cancer.

This clonotype was seen ten or more times. This chain links TRBV7-9 with TRBJ1-1; unclear D gene. Germline assignment: CDR1 SEHNR and CDR2 FQNEAQ (reference sequence). The CDR3 length is 13 residues. With 7 bases removed from V and 6 bases from J, the gap between germline ends came to 15 bases. Here the CDR3 DNA reads TGTGCCAGCAACCCTACCTCGGGCCCTGAAGCTTTCTTT. Its translation: CASNPTSGPEAFF.

This clonotype appeared many times. The V gene is TRBV20-1, the J gene TRBJ2-4, with 16 bases identical to TRBD2. CDR1 is DFQATT, CDR2 SNEGSKA, per germline (reference sequence). CDR3 length equals 16 residues. The junction had 7 bases not matched to a gene; V was cut back by 6 bases and J by 5 bases. This CDR3 reads CSAEGLAGGLQNIQYF. In nucleotides, the CDR3 is TGCAGTGCAGAGGGACTAGCGGGGGGGCTGCAAAACATTCAGTACTTC.

This clonotype occurred many times. This chain uses TRBV20-1 with TRBJ2-7, with 12 nucleotides matching TRBD2. The CDR3 spans 14 residues. CDR1 is DFQATT, CDR2 SNEGSKA, per germline (reference sequence). After removal of 7 bases from V and 2 bases from J, the junction contained 6 bases not matched to a gene. The CDR3 DNA reads TGCAGTGTAAGGACTAGCGGGGATACCTACGAGCAGTACTTC. Protein: CSVRTSGDTYEQYF.

For this clonotype: A far larger clone is just one base off, so this is likely a read error. The chain links TRBV11-3 to TRBJ2-4; 9 nucleotides align to TRBD1. The J segment lost 13 bases and the V segment lost 5 bases, leaving 15 bases of the junction unmatched. CDR1 and CDR2 from the germline V gene are SGHNT and YENEEA. The CDR3 runs 15 residues. CDR3 in amino acids: CASSEFGQGSNEQYF. In DNA form, the CDR3 reads TGTGCCAGCAGCGAATTCGGACAGGGGAGTAATGAGCAGTACTTC.

The chain links TRBV5-1 to TRBJ2-7; D remains unclear. The CDR3 sequence is 13 residues long. The V end lost 4 bases, the J end lost 5 bases, and 13 bases lay between the germline ends. CDR1 SGHRS and CDR2 YFSETQ come from the germline V gene. For the CDR3, the DNA is TGCGCCAGCAGCAGACCAAACAGCAACGAGCAGTACTTC. This codes for CASSRPNSNEQYF.

For this clonotype: The CDR3 end shows no conserved phenylalanine or tryptophan, and so a read error is likely. The chain joins TRBV6-2 or TRBV6-3 to TRBJ1-1; TRBD1 is a possible D gene (5 bases). CDR1 MNHEY and CDR2 SVGEGT come from the germline V gene. CDR3 length: 18 amino acids. CDR3 bases: TGTGCCAGCAGTTACTCGAGGACATCTTACAGAATGAACACTAAAGCTTTCGTT. It specifies CASSYSRTSYRMNTKAFV.

To note about this clonotype: A single base is all that separates this from a far larger clone, so a read error is likely. This rearrangement joins TRBV5-5 to TRBJ2-5; D not certain. The germline V gene encodes CDR1 SGHKS and CDR2 YYEKEE (reference sequence). V lost 0 bases and J 11 bases, leaving 17 bases between the germline ends. CDR3 length: 14 residues. The CDR3 DNA sequence: TGTGCCAGCAGCTTGGGTGGGGTGGTGAATGAGCAGTACTTC. Amino acid sequence: CASSLGGVVNEQYF.

The V and J genes are TRBV20-1 and TRBJ1-4; D gene uncertain. Germline V CDR1 and CDR2: DFQATT, SNEGSKA (reference sequence). Trimming removed 0 bases at V and 8 bases at J, with 1 base between. The CDR3 runs to 10 residues. CDR3 residues: CSAREEKLFF. The DNA of the CDR3 is TGCAGTGCTAGAGAAGAAAAACTGTTTTTT.

The V and J genes are TRBV6-6 and TRBJ1-5; TRBD1 matches 11 bases. The CDR3 spans 14 residues. Germline lookup yields CDR1 MNHNY and CDR2 SVGAGI (reference sequence). The junction had 5 bases not matched to a gene; V was cut back by 6 bases and J by 7 bases. CDR3 in DNA: TGTGCCAGCAGAGCCGGGACAGGGGGGCAGCCCCAGCATTTT. Amino acids: CASRAGTGGQPQHF.

This clonotype showed up many times. The CDR3 spells CASIGGRTAATEAFF. CDR3 nucleotide sequence: TGTGCCAGCATAGGTGGTAGGACAGCGGCAACTGAAGCTTTCTTT. The rearrangement joins TRBV6-1 to TRBJ1-1, with D possibly matching TRBD1 (6 bases). V lost 7 bases, J lost 5 bases, and 20 bases lay in between. This CDR3 contains 15 residues. CDR1 and CDR2 from the germline V gene are MNHNS and SASEGT.

Remarks on this clonotype: A far larger clone is a single base away, which makes a read error likely. J is TRBJ2-7 and V is TRBV27; D unresolved. Germline values: CDR1 MNHEY, CDR2 SMNVEV (reference sequence). V shed 2 bases and J shed 7 bases, with 15 bases lying between them. This CDR3 has 14 residues. The CDR3 loop is CASSLGWLANEQYF. DNA of the CDR3: TGTGCCAGCAGTTTAGGTTGGCTGGCTAATGAGCAGTACTTC.

This clonotype appeared many times. The chain is built from TRBV20-1 and TRBJ1-5, with 11 bases matching TRBD1. The V and J ends lost 0 bases and 6 bases, in that order; junction bases with no gene match: 7. The CDR3 covers 16 residues. In germline, CDR1 is DFQATT, CDR2 SNEGSKA (reference sequence). CDR3 DNA sequence: TGCAGTGCTAGAGACGCGGACAGGGGGCAAGTTCAGCCCCAGCATTTT. Its protein is CSARDADRGQVQPQHF.

As to this clonotype: A read error is likely here: a far larger clone is one base away. V and J are TRBV10-3 and TRBJ1-1; the D gene is possibly TRBD1 (6 bases). V lost 10 bases and J lost 1, with 7 bases in between. The CDR3 sequence is 11 residues long. Germline V CDR1 and CDR2: ENHRY, SYGVKD. The CDR3 spells CASRGNTEAFF. The DNA of the CDR3 is TGTGCCAGCAGGGGGAACACTGAAGCTTTCTTT.

This clonotype showed up many times. The rearrangement links TRBV24-1 to TRBJ2-7; perhaps TRBD1 as D (6 bases). Germline CDR1 reads KGHDR; CDR2 reads SFDVKD. Trimming cost V 3 bases and J 2 bases, with 10 bases left between them. This CDR3 has 14 amino acids. Written as DNA, the CDR3 is TGTGCCACCAGTGATACAGGGAGCCCCTACGAGCAGTACTTC. Amino acid sequence: CATSDTGSPYEQYF.

This clonotype has more than one count but fewer than ten. This sequence is one base from a far larger clone and is likely a read error. The chain combines TRBV24-1 with TRBJ2-7, with D unresolved. The CDR3 has 14 residues. Trimming removed 3 bases from V and 7 bases from J, with 15 bases in between. CDR1 KGHDR and CDR2 SFDVKD come from the germline V gene. CDR3 residues: CATSDASSYNEQYF. The DNA of the CDR3 is TGTGCCACCAGTGATGCGAGCTCCTACAATGAGCAGTACTTC.

This clonotype appeared many times. This chain uses TRBV19 with TRBJ2-3, with 7 nucleotides matching TRBD1. The germline gives CDR1 LNHDA, CDR2 SQIVND (reference sequence). The CDR3 totals 13 residues. V lost 9 bases and J lost 3; bases outside the gene matches: 6. The CDR3 protein is CASTARGTDTQYF. The CDR3 bases are TGTGCCAGCACCGCCAGGGGGACAGATACGCAGTATTTT.

This clonotype was seen many times. J is TRBJ2-7 and V is TRBV20-1; possibly TRBD1 for D (6 bases). Germline CDR1 DFQATT, CDR2 SNEGSKA (reference sequence). V dropped 3 bases and J dropped 7 bases, with 13 bases sitting between them. The CDR3 contains 12 residues. CDR3 loop: CSASRQVGEQYF. The CDR3 DNA sequence: TGCAGTGCTAGCCGACAGGTGGGGGAGCAGTACTTC.

This rearrangement joins TRBV28 to TRBJ2-7, with 9 bases identical to TRBD1. Germline CDR1 and CDR2: MDHEN and SYDVKM. There are 14 residues in the CDR3. V dropped 2 bases and J dropped 6; count of bases not matched to a gene: 5. The CDR3: CASSLGDRVTEQYF. The CDR3 coding sequence is TGTGCCAGCAGTTTAGGGGACAGGGTAACCGAGCAGTACTTC.

This chain links TRBV9 with TRBJ2-7; D ambiguous. Trimming stripped 0 bases from V and 4 bases from J, with 11 bases between. Germline CDR1 SGDLS, CDR2 YYNGEE. The CDR3 totals 14 residues. For the CDR3, the DNA is TGTGCCAGCAGCGTAGACGGGCAGGAGTACGAGCAGTACTTC. Its protein product is CASSVDGQEYEQYF.

Notes on this clonotype: This likely reflects a read error, since a far larger clone is one base away. The CDR3 protein is CASNGLAMNTEAFF. The CDR3 region has the DNA TGTGCCAGCAACGGGTTAGCCATGAACACTGAAGCTTTCTTT. V and J are TRBV22-1 and TRBJ1-1. TRBV22-1 is annotated as a pseudogene. This CDR3 comprises 14 residues.

Many counts were recorded for this clonotype. J is TRBJ2-1 and V is TRBV20-1; 12 bases map to TRBD2. CDR1 and CDR2 (germline): DFQATT, SNEGSKA (reference sequence). V trimming: 5 bases; J trimming: 3 bases; junction bases outside the gene matches: 11. This CDR3 is 17 amino acids long. The CDR3 bases are TGCAGTGCTGAATACTCTAGCGGGGGGGCCTACTACAATGAGCAGTTCTTC. Its translation is CSAEYSSGGAYYNEQFF.

Many counts were recorded for this clonotype. This sequence joins TRBV24-1 and TRBJ1-4; TRBD1 matches 7 bases. Per the germline V gene, CDR1 is KGHDR and CDR2 is SFDVKD. The CDR3 length is 16 residues. With 2 bases clipped from V and 4 bases from J, the junction kept 6 bases outside the gene matches. CDR3 loop: CATSDSQGIGNEKLFF. DNA of the CDR3: TGTGCCACCAGTGATTCACAGGGGATCGGTAATGAAAAACTGTTTTTT.

This sequence joins TRBV5-1 and TRBJ2-7, with 9 bases identical to TRBD1. Losses at the gene ends were 0 bases for V and 6 bases for J; bases not matched to a gene: 7. The CDR3 extends over 15 amino acids. Germline V gene data show CDR1 as SGHRS and CDR2 as YFSETQ. The CDR3, as DNA: TGCGCCAGCAGCTTGGCAGGACAGGGGATCGGCGAGCAGTACTTC. This sequence encodes CASSLAGQGIGEQYF.

This clonotype showed up many times. This chain uses TRBV6-6 with TRBJ2-3, with 9 bases matching TRBD2. Germline V CDR1 and CDR2: MNHNY, SVGAGI (reference sequence). There are 12 residues in the CDR3. With V trimmed by 2 bases and J by 14 bases, 5 bases remained unmatched. CDR3 amino acids: CASSYTLAGMYF. The CDR3, as DNA: TGTGCCAGCAGTTACACCCTAGCGGGAATGTATTTT.

This clonotype was seen a handful of times. This chain links TRBV19 with TRBJ1-5; D uncertain. Germline CDR1 LNHDA, CDR2 SQIVND (reference sequence). This CDR3 is 14 amino acids long. Trimming took 2 bases from V and 3 from J, leaving 8 bases between them. The CDR3 here is CASSIIGLNQPQHF. Here the CDR3 DNA reads TGTGCCAGTAGTATAATCGGACTCAATCAGCCCCAGCATTTT.